This TCR beta chain was identified during a study of CD8 T cells in ankylosing spondylitis. Trimming shortened V by 5 bases and J by 3 bases, and 4 bases separated the two germline ends. CDR3 length equals 11 residues. CDR1 is GTSNPN and CDR2 is SVGIG in the germline V gene (reference sequence). TCRdb recomputed calls from the 5' RACE reads with MiXCR, one row per CDR3 protein. This sample yields roughly 150,000 distinct CDR3 sequences, of which 9.5% to 10% are seen a single time; over 13% belongs to the top ten. Overall study results and limits: A number of the motif variants had already been described in reactive arthritis synovial fluid and blood. The clones that were linked to disease were reported to be significantly enriched in matched synovial fluid samples from ankylosing spondylitis patients.

This clonotype came up a few times. The antigen is unknown. The TCR was taken from a female donor with ankylosing spondylitis or in good health (not recorded which). The rearrangement links TRBV30 to TRBJ2-2; D ambiguous. The sample comprised blood, either unsorted or a sorted T cell fraction (not recorded which). This chain's CDR3 is CAWDDTGELFF. The CDR3 DNA is TGTGCCTGGGACGACACCGGGGAGCTGTTTTTT.